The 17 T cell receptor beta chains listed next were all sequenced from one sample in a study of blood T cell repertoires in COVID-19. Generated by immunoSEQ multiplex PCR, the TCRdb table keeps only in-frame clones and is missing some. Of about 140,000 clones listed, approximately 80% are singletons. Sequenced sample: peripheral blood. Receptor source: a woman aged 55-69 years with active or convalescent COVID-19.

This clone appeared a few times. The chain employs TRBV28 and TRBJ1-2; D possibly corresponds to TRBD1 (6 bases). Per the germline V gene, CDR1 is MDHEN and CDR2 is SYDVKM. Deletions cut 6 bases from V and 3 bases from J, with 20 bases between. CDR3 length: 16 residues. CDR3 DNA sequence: TGTGCCAGCAGGCGCTGGGGGCTGGGGACGGACTATGGCTACACCTTC. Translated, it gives CASRRWGLGTDYGYTF.

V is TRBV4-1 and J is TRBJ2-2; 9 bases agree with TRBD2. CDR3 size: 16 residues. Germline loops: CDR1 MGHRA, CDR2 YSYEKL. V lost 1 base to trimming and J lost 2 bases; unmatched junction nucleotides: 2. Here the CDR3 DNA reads TGCGCCAGCAGCCAAGGACTAGCGGCAAACACCGGGGAGCTGTTTTTT. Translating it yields CASSQGLAANTGELFF.

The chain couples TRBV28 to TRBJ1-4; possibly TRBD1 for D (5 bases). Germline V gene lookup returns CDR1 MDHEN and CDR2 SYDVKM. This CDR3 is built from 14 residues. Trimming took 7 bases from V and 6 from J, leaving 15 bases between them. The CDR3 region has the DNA TGTGCCAGCACCCCTGGGGGGGGAGATGAAAAACTGTTTTTT. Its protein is CASTPGGGDEKLFF.

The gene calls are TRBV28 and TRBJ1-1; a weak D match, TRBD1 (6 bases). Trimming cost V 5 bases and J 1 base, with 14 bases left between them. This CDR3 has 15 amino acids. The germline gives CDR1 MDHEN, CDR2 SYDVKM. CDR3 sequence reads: CASSIGGRSNTEAFF. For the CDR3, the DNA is TGTGCCAGCAGTATAGGGGGACGGTCGAACACTGAAGCTTTCTTT.

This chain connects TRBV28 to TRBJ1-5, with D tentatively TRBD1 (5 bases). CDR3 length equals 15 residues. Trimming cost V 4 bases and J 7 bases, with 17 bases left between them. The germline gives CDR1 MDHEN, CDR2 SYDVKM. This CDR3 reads CASSSVGSGRQPQHF. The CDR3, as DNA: TGTGCCAGCAGTTCCGTGGGGTCAGGGAGGCAGCCCCAGCATTTT.

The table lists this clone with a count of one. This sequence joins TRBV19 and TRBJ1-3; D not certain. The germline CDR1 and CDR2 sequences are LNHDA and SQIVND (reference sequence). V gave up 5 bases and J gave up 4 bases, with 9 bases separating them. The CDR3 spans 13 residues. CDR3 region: CASSFQVGNTIYF. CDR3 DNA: TGTGCCAGTAGTTTCCAGGTGGGAAACACCATATATTTT.

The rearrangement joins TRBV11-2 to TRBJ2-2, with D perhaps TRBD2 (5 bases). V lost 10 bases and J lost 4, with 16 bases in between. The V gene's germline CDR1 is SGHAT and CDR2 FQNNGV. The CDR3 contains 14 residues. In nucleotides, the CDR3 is TGTGCCACAGAGGCGGGTAGGAGCACCGGGGAGCTGTTTTTT. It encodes CATEAGRSTGELFF.

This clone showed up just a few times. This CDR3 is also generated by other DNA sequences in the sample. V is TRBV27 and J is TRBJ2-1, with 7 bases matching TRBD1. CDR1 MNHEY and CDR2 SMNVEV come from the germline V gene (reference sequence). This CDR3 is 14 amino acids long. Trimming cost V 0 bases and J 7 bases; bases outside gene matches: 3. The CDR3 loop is CASSLSGRGNEQFF. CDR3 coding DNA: TGTGCCAGCAGTTTATCGGGCAGGGGGAATGAGCAGTTCTTC.

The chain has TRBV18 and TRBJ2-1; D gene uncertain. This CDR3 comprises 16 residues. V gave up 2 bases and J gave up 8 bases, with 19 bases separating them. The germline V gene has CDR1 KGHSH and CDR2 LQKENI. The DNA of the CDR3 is TGTGCCAGCTCACCATACTCTGGAGTAGAGATTGATGAGCAGTTCTTC. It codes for CASSPYSGVEIDEQFF.

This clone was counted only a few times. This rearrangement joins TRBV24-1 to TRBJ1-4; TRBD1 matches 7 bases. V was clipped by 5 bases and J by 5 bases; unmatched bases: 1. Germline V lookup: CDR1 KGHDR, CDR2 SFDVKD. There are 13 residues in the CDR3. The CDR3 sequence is CATSVTGNEKLFF. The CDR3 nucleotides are TGTGCCACCAGTGTGACAGGGAATGAAAAACTGTTTTTT.

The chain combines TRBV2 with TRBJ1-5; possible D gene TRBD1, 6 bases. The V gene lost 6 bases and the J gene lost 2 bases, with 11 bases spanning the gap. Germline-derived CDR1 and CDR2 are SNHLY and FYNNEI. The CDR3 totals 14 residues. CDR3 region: CASRIGGGNQPQHF. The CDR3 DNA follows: TGTGCCAGCAGGATAGGGGGGGGCAATCAGCCCCAGCATTTT.

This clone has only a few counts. The CDR3 bases are TGTGCCAGCAGTCCGGGGGGTACCTATGGCTACACCTTC. This sequence encodes CASSPGGTYGYTF. The V gene is TRBV6-4, the J gene TRBJ1-2, with D possibly TRBD1 on 5 matching bases. CDR3 length: 13 amino acids. The V and J ends lost 5 bases and 4 bases respectively, with 11 bases between them. Germline lookup yields CDR1 MRHNA and CDR2 SNTAGT.

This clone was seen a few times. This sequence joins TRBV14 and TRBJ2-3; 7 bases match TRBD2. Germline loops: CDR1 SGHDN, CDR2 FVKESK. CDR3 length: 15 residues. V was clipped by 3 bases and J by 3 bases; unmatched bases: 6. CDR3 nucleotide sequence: TGTGCCAGCAGCCAGGGACTATACGGAACAGATACGCAGTATTTT. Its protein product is CASSQGLYGTDTQYF.

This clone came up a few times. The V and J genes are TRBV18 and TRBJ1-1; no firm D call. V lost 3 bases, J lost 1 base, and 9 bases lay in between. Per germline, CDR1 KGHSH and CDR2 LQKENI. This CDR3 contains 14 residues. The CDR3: CASSPNEGNTEAFF. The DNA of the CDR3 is TGTGCCAGCTCACCGAATGAGGGGAACACTGAAGCTTTCTTT.

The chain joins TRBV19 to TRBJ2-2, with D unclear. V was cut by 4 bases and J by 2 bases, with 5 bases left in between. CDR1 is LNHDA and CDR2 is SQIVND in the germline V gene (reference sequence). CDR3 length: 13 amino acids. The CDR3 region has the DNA TGTGCCAGTAGTAGGCTTAACACCGGGGAGCTGTTTTTT. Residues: CASSRLNTGELFF.

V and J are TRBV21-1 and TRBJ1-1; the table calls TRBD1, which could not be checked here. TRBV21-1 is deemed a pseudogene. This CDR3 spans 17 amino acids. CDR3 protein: CASSKREEGALTTEAFF. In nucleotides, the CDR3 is TGTGCCAGCAGCAAAAGGGAGGAGGGGGCTTTGACCACTGAAGCTTTCTTT.

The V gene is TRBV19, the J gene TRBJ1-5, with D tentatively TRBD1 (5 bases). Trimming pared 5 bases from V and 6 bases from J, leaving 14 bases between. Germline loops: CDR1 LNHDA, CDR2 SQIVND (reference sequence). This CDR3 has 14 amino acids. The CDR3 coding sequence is TGTGCCAGTAGTGAGGGAGGGAGGGGTCAGCCCCAGCATTTT. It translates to CASSEGGRGQPQHF.